The following is a T cell receptor (beta chain) sequence with its context. The target of this receptor is not known. No quality values exist for individual bases; no much larger clone is one base distant. Whole blood was collected in K2EDTA tubes by collaborating institutions according to the institutions' own protocols. For TCRbeta analysis, collaborator samples were shipped as frozen whole blood, as isolated PBMCs, or as DNA extracted from either sample type. The germline V gene sets CDR1 to MDHEN and CDR2 to SYDVKM. Taken from cysteine to phenylalanine, the CDR3 has 16 residues. Only the CDR3 DNA is retained, 48 bases long and in frame from the first base. The junction shows trimming of 1 base on V and 8 bases on J, plus 20 bases between the germline ends. The data originate from a study of blood T cell repertoires in COVID-19 (dated by TCRdb to 2018 to 2020). Describing the broader study: Samples from collaborators originated in the United States, Italy and Spain and spanned both the acute and convalescent phases of COVID-19. Samples came from the ongoing ImmuneRACE study (first 160 participants) plus 1,254 subjects from 6 global collaborators. The sample metadata nearly always contained a de-identified subject ID, COVID-19 status, age in years and sex. Subjects who had been exposed to COVID-19, were actively infected with it, or had recovered from it provided the deeply sampled blood TCRbeta repertoires that made up the dataset. The repertoires were released in a freely available public database intended as a resource for research on the immune response to SARS-CoV-2. The prospective study material was composed of cDNA or gDNA derived from T cells, B-cell-depleted T cells, or PBMCs. HLA class I and class II types, where available, came from metadata supplied by the sample provider rather than from assay-based typing. The research as a whole found: Clinical and demographic metadata were provided uncurated, with the amount varying by source and participant.

The immunoSEQ Assay, a bias-controlled multiplex PCR, was used to amplify TCRbeta CDR3 regions from genomic DNA. From the authors' description of their analysis: The number of nucleated cells in each sample was estimated from the amplification of reference gene primers within the assay. To quantify the absolute abundance of each unique TCRbeta CDR3 rearrangement, sequence reads were collapsed and filtered. For each sample, productive Simpson clonality was calculated by taking the square root of Simpson's diversity index across productive rearrangements. The table comes from immuneACCESS by way of TCRdb, which keeps in-frame sequences with V and J called. Part of the clones is missing from these tables; in studies checked, under half for an unresolved V gene and the rest for unknown reasons. The DNA gave D and trimming, while V, J and clone size come from that table. The sample records under 250,000 clones, about 79% of which are singletons. The ten largest clones add up to nearly 9% of the sample.

The clonotype originates from a man of 80 years or more with acute or convalescent COVID-19. The sequenced sample consisted of peripheral blood. The V and J segments used are TRBV28 and TRBJ1-2; too little of a D gene remains to name it. The CDR3 region has the sequence CASSLFLGSHAQGYTF. The sequence in DNA is TGTGCCAGCAGTTTATTTCTAGGCAGCCACGCTCAGGGCTACACCTTC.